The next 16 T cell receptor beta chains were all read from a single sample in a study of blood T cell repertoires in COVID-19 (dated by TCRdb to about 2020). Libraries were made using the immunoSEQ multiplex PCR assay. The clones in this table, taken by TCRdb from immuneACCESS, are in-frame only. Not every clone is retained; where verified, under half of the shortfall comes from an unresolved V gene, and the cause of the rest is unknown. In this sample the table shows about 300,000 clones, roughly 92% of which occur a single time. Around 2.2% of the sample is held by the ten biggest clonotypes. Sequencing was done on a sample of peripheral blood. The receptors were gathered from a woman between 25 and 40 years old with COVID-19, enrolled during active disease.

In nucleotides, the CDR3 is TGTGCCAGCAGCGGTTCAGGGCAGGGGACAGATACGCAGTATTTT. Encoded protein: CASSGSGQGTDTQYF. This chain joins TRBV5-4 and TRBJ2-3, with D perhaps TRBD1 (6 bases). Per the germline V gene, CDR1 is SGHNT and CDR2 is YYREEE (reference sequence). V was trimmed by 4 bases and J by 3 bases, leaving 15 bases between them. The CDR3 is 15 amino acids.

In DNA form, the CDR3 reads TGTGCCAGCAGCGCCTACCCCGACAGCGACACTGAAGCTTTCTTT. Translating gives CASSAYPDSDTEAFF. The chain carries TRBV11-2 and TRBJ1-1; D perhaps matches TRBD1 (5 bases). Trimming shortened V by 5 bases and J by 3 bases, and 16 bases separated the two germline ends. The CDR3 is made up of 15 amino acids. Germline loops: CDR1 SGHAT, CDR2 FQNNGV. The entire variable domain, with the rest obtained from reference TRBV11-2 and TRBJ1-1, is as follows: EAGVAQSPRYKIIEKRQSVAFWCNPISGHATLYWYQQILGQGPKLLIQFQNNGVVDDSQLPKDRFSAERLKGVDSTLKIQPAKLEDSAVYLCASSAYPDSDTEAFFGQGTRLTVV.

The V call is TRBV7-6, the J call TRBJ2-7; D gene ambiguous. The length of the CDR3 is 12 residues. In germline, CDR1 is SGHVS, CDR2 FNYEAQ. V was shortened by 5 bases and J by 6 bases, with 11 bases between the two germline ends. CDR3 nucleotide sequence: TGTGCCAGCAGCCCCCTTTCGGGCGAGCAGTACTTC. It codes for CASSPLSGEQYF.

In DNA form, the CDR3 reads TGCGCCAGCAGCTTGGGCCAGGGGGTGAACACTGAAGCTTTCTTT. Translation: CASSLGQGVNTEAFF. The J gene is TRBJ1-1, the V gene TRBV5-1, with 7 bases identical to TRBD1. CDR1 is SGHRS, CDR2 YFSETQ, per germline. V lost 0 bases and J lost 0; bases outside the gene matches: 2. The CDR3 length is 15 residues.

The V gene is TRBV6-1, the J gene TRBJ2-1, with TRBD2 matching over 9 bases. Germline loops: CDR1 MNHNS, CDR2 SASEGT. The V segment lost 1 base and the J segment 9 bases; nucleotides outside the gene matches: 16. The CDR3 loop spans 18 amino acids. CDR3 residues: CASSEEGSGRGRRGEQFF. The CDR3 nucleotides are TGTGCCAGCAGTGAAGAAGGTAGCGGGAGAGGCCGGCGGGGTGAGCAGTTCTTC.

This clone was recorded once. This rearrangement joins TRBV6-5 to TRBJ1-5; tentative D call: TRBD1 (5 bases). Trimming cost V 8 bases and J 1 base, with 12 bases left between them. This CDR3 has 14 amino acids. The germline CDR1 and CDR2 sequences are MNHEY and SVGAGI. The CDR3 sequence: CASEGVSSNQPQHF. In DNA form, the CDR3 reads TGTGCCAGCGAAGGGGTGAGCAGCAATCAGCCCCAGCATTTT.

The V and J genes are TRBV19 and TRBJ1-5, with TRBD1 as a possible D gene (6 bases). This CDR3 is 15 amino acids long. The germline V gene has CDR1 LNHDA and CDR2 SQIVND (reference sequence). V was cut by 3 bases and J by 7 bases, with 16 bases left in between. CDR3 in DNA: TGTGCCAGTAGTATTAACAGGGAACGGCGGCAGCCCCAGCATTTT. Translation: CASSINRERRQPQHF. The complete variable domain, with remaining parts taken from reference TRBV19 and TRBJ1-5, reads DGGITQSPKYLFRKEGQNVTLSCEQNLNHDAMYWYRQDPGQGLRLIYYSQIVNDFQKGDIAEGYSVSREKKESFPLTVTSAQKNPTAFYLCASSINRERRQPQHFGDGTRLSIL.

The chain recombines TRBV15 with TRBJ2-1, with D possibly TRBD2 on 6 matching bases. V was trimmed by 2 bases and J by 5 bases, leaving 13 bases between them. Looked up from germline, CDR1 is LNHNV and CDR2 is YYDKDF (reference sequence). The CDR3 spans 15 residues. The chain's CDR3 is CATSRPGLENNEQFF. As DNA, the CDR3 is TGTGCCACCAGCAGACCGGGACTGGAGAACAATGAGCAGTTCTTC. The whole variable domain, remainder taken from reference TRBV15 and TRBJ2-1, is DAMVIQNPRYQVTQFGKPVTLSCSQTLNHNVMYWYQQKSSQAPKLLFHYYDKDFNNEADTPDNFQSRRPNTSFCFLDIRSPGLGDTAMYLCATSRPGLENNEQFFGPGTRLTVL.

The rearrangement links TRBV7-9 to TRBJ1-2; unclear D gene. There are 14 residues in the CDR3. V lost 1 base, J lost 6 bases, and 12 bases lay in between. Germline V lookup: CDR1 SEHNR, CDR2 FQNEAQ (reference sequence). CDR3 DNA: TGTGCCAGCAGCTTAGATGGCCGAAAAAATGGCTACACCTTC. Encoded protein: CASSLDGRKNGYTF.

The gene calls are TRBV6-5 and TRBJ2-1, with 13 bases matching TRBD2. The CDR3 is 15 amino acids. The germline V gene encodes CDR1 MNHEY and CDR2 SVGAGI. The J segment lost 4 bases and the V segment lost 6 bases, leaving 3 bases of the junction unmatched. CDR3 bases: TGTGCCAGCAGACCACTAGCGGGAGGGTACAATGAGCAGTTCTTC. Its translation is CASRPLAGGYNEQFF.

J is TRBJ1-2 and V is TRBV7-2; no definite D call. Germline loops: CDR1 SGHTA, CDR2 FQGNSA. The CDR3 loop spans 13 amino acids. V lost 4 bases and J 9 bases, leaving 15 bases between the germline ends. CDR3 residues: CASSYSTLQRYTF. Written as DNA, the CDR3 is TGTGCCAGCAGCTACAGTACCCTTCAACGCTACACCTTC.

This rearrangement joins TRBV30 to TRBJ1-2; no reliable D call. Trimming removed 2 bases from V and 8 bases from J, with 18 bases in between. Germline lookup yields CDR1 GTSNPN and CDR2 SVGIG (reference sequence). The CDR3 has 14 amino acids. Here the CDR3 DNA reads TGTGCCTGGAGTTCAACAAAGGGCGCGGGGGGCTACACCTTC. Translated, it gives CAWSSTKGAGGYTF.

This clone occurred once. CDR3 sequence: CASIADREGHSPLHF. The CDR3 coding sequence is TGTGCCAGCATCGCGGACAGGGAGGGTCATTCACCCCTCCACTTT. J is TRBJ1-6 and V is TRBV6-5, with 8 bases lining up with TRBD1. The V and J ends lost 7 bases and 8 bases, in that order; junction bases with no gene match: 10. Germline V gives CDR1 MNHEY, CDR2 SVGAGI. The CDR3 extends over 15 amino acids.

The rearrangement uses TRBV20-1 and TRBJ2-7, with 13 bases lining up with TRBD2. Germline V gene data show CDR1 as DFQATT and CDR2 as SNEGSKA (reference sequence). Unmatched junction bases numbered 9, after V lost 3 bases and J lost 13 bases. CDR3 length: 13 amino acids. CDR3 nucleotides: TGCAGTGCTAGTGCCACTAGCGGGAGGGTTCATTACTTC. The encoded protein is CSASATSGRVHYF.

V and J are TRBV23-1 and TRBJ1-3; D unclear. TRBV23-1 is labeled an ORF, and its function is uncertain. This CDR3 has 16 residues. Trimming took 3 bases from V and 0 from J, leaving 12 bases between them. The CDR3 protein is CASSQVAPVSGNTIYF. In nucleotides, the CDR3 is TGCGCCAGCAGTCAGGTAGCTCCAGTCTCTGGAAACACCATATATTTT.

CDR3 in DNA: TGTGCCAGCAGCGAAACGGGACTAGCGGGAGCTCATGAGCAGTTCTTC. Its translation: CASSETGLAGAHEQFF. The rearrangement uses TRBV3-1 (or the pseudogene TRBV3-2) and TRBJ2-1, with TRBD2 matching 14 bases. Trimming cost V 5 bases and J 8 bases; bases outside gene matches: 8. The germline gives CDR1 LGHDT, CDR2 YNNKEL (reference sequence). The length of the CDR3 is 16 residues.